This section outlines one TCR beta chain sequence together with its context. What it binds is not known. The sample belongs to a study of OX40 agonist ivuxolimab in advanced cancers. In the study overall: An anti-OX40 (CD134) antibody with agonistic activity, ivuxolimab, was administered to patients. Males comprised roughly four fifths of the group, whose mean age was approximately 61 years (range 23 to 79).

Using immunoSEQ multiplex PCR, the repertoire was profiled, and TCRdb retains in-frame clones only, with some absent. This sample has some 60,000 clones, with roughly 84% found just once. Study-wide results and caveats: Nonresponders included some who also had low normalized T-cell clonal expansion.

The CDR3 contains 17 residues. Germline assignment: CDR1 SGHRS and CDR2 YFSETQ. The V end was cut by 0 bases, the J end by 10 bases, with 20 bases between. This rearrangement joins TRBV5-1 to TRBJ1-6; possible D gene TRBD1, 5 bases. The specimen was CD4+ or CD8+ T cells sorted from blood, collected in a trial of the OX40 agonist ivuxolimab. This TCR was recovered from an adult with an advanced solid tumor such as melanoma, head and neck, liver or kidney cancer. The CDR3 loop reads CASSLEVSGGTESPLHF. The CDR3 DNA is TGCGCCAGCAGCTTGGAAGTGTCCGGGGGAACCGAATCACCCCTCCACTTT.